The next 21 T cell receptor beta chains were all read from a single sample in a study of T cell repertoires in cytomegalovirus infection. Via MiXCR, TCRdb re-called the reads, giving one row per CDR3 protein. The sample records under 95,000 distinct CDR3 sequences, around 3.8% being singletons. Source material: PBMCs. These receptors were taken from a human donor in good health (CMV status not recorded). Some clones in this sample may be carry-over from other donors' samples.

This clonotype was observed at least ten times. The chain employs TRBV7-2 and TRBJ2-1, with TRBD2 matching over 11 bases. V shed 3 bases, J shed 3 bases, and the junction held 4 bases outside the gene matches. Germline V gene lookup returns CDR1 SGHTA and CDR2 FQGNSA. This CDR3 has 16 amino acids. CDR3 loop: CASSFGLAGLYNEQFF. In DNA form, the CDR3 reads TGTGCCAGCAGCTTCGGACTAGCGGGTCTCTACAATGAGCAGTTCTTC. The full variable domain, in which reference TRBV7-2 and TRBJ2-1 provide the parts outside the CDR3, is GAGVSQSPSNKVTEKGKDVELRCDPISGHTALYWYRQSLGQGLEFLIYFQGNSAPDKSGLPSDRFSAERTGGSVSTLTIQRTQQEDSAVYLCASSFGLAGLYNEQFFGPGTRLTVL.

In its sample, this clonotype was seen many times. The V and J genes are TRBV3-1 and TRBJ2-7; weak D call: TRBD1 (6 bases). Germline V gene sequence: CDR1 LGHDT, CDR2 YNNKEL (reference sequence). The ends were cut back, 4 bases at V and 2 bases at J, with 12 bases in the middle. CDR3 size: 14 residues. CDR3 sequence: CASSPLRGTYEQYF. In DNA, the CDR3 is TGTGCCAGCAGCCCTCTCAGGGGAACCTACGAGCAGTACTTC.

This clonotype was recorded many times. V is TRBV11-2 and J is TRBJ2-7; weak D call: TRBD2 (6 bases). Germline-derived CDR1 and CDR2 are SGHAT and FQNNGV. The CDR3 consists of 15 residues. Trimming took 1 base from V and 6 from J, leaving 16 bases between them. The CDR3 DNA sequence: TGTGCCAGCAGCTTAGTGGGCGGGGCGGGGATCGAGCAGTACTTC. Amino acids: CASSLVGGAGIEQYF.

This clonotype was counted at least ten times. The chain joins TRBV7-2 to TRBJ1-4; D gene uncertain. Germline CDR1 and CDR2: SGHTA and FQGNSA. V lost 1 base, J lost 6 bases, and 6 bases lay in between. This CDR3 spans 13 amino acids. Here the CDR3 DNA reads TGTGCCAGCAGCTTAGGGACGGATGAAAAACTGTTTTTT. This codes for CASSLGTDEKLFF.

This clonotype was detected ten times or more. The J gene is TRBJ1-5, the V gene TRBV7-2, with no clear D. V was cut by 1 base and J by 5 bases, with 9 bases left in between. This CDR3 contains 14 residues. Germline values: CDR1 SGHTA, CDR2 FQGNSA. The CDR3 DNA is TGTGCCAGCAGCTTAGTACCCGGGGATCAGCCCCAGCATTTT. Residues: CASSLVPGDQPQHF.

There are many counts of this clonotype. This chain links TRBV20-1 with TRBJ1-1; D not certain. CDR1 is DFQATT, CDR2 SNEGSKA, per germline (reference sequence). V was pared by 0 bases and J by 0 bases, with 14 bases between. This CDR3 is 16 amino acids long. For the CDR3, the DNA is TGCAGTGCTAGAGATTTTATGAAAGAGATGAACACTGAAGCTTTCTTT. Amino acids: CSARDFMKEMNTEAFF.

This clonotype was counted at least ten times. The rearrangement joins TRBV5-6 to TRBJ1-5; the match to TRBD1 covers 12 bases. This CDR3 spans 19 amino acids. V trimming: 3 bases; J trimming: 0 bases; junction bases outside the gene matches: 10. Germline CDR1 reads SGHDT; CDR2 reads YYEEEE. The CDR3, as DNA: TGTGCCAGCAGCTCGCGGGGGGACAGGGGGCTCTATAGCAATCAGCCCCAGCATTTT. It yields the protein CASSSRGDRGLYSNQPQHF.

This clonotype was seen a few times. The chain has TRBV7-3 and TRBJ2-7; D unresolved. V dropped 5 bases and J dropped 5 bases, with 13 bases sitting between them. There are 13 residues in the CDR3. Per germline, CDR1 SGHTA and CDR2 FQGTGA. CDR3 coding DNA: TGTGCCAGCAGCGAAACCGGGCTCCACGAGCAGTACTTC. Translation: CASSETGLHEQYF. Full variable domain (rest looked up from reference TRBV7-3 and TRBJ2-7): GAGVSQTPSNKVTEKGKYVELRCDPISGHTALYWYRQSLGQGPEFLIYFQGTGAADDSGLPNDRFFAVRPEGSVSTLKIQRTERGDSAVYLCASSETGLHEQYFGPGTRLTVT.

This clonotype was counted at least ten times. The DNA for the CDR3 is TGTGCCAGCAGCCGGAGAGTTGAGAACACTGAAGCTTTCTTT. This gives the protein CASSRRVENTEAFF. The genes are TRBV7-8 and TRBJ1-1; the D is unclear. CDR3 length equals 14 residues. V lost 5 bases, J lost 1 base, and 11 bases lay in between. Per germline, CDR1 SGHVS and CDR2 FQNEAQ. Filled out from reference TRBV7-8 and TRBJ1-1, the complete variable domain reads GAGVSQSPRYKVAKRGQDVALRCDPISGHVSLFWYQQALGQGPEFLTYFQNEAQLDKSGLPSDRFFAERPEGSVSTLKIQRTQQEDSAVYLCASSRRVENTEAFFGQGTRLTVV.

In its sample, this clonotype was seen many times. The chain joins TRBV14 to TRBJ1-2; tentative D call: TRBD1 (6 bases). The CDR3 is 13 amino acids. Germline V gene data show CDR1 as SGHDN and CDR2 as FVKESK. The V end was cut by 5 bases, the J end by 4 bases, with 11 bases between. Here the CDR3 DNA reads TGTGCCAGCAGCGCCGGACAGATCTATGGCTACACCTTC. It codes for CASSAGQIYGYTF.

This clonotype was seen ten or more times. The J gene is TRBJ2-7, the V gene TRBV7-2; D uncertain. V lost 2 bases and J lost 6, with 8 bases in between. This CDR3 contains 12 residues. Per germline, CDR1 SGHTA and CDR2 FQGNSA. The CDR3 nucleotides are TGTGCCAGCAGCTTACAAGGGCTCGAGCAGTACTTC. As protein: CASSLQGLEQYF.

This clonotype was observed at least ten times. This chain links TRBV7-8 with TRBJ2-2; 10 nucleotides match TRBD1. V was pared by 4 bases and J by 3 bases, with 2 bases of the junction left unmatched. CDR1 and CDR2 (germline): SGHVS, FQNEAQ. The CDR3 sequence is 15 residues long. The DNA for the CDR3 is TGTGCCAGCAGCTCGGGACAGGGGCACACCGGGGAGCTGTTTTTT. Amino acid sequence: CASSSGQGHTGELFF.

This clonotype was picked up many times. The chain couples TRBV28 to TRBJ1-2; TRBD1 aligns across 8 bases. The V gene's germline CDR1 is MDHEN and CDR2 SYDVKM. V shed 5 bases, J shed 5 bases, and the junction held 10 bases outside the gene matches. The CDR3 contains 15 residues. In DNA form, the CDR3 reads TGTGCCAGCAGTCCGACCGGGACAGGATCATATGGCTACACCTTC. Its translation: CASSPTGTGSYGYTF.

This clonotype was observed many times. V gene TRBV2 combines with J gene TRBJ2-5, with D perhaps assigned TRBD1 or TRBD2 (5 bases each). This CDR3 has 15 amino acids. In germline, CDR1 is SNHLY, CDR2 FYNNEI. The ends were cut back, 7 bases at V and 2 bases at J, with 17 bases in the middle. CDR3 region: CASIRYRGGQETQYF. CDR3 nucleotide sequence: TGTGCCAGCATTCGTTACCGGGGCGGGCAAGAGACCCAGTACTTC. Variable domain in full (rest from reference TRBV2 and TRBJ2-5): EPEVTQTPSHQVTQMGQEVILRCVPISNHLYFYWYRQILGQKVEFLVSFYNNEISEKSEIFDDQFSVERPDGSNFTLKIRSTKLEDSAMYFCASIRYRGGQETQYFGPGTRLLVL.

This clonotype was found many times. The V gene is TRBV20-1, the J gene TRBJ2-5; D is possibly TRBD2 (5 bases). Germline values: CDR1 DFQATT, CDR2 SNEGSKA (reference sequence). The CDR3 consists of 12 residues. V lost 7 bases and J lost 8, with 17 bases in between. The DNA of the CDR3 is TGCAGTGTCGATTGGGAGTTAGGCACCCAGTACTTC. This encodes CSVDWELGTQYF.

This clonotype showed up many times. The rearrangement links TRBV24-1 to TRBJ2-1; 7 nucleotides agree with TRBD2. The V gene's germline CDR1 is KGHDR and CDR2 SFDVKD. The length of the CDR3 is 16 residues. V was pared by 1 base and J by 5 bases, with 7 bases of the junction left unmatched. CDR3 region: CATSDFSSGENNEQFF. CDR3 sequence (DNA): TGTGCCACCAGTGATTTCTCTAGCGGAGAAAACAATGAGCAGTTCTTC.

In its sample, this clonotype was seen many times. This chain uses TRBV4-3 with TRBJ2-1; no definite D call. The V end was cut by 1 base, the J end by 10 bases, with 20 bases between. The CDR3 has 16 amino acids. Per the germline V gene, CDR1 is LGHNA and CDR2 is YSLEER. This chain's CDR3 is CASSQGYPVLLVEQFF. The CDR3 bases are TGCGCCAGCAGCCAAGGGTACCCGGTCCTTCTGGTGGAGCAGTTCTTC.

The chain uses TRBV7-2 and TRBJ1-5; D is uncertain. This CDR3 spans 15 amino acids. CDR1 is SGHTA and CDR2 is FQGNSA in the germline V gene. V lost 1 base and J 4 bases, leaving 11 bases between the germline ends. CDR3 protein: CASSLGTIGNQPQHF. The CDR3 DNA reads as TGTGCCAGCAGCTTAGGGACCATTGGGAATCAGCCCCAGCATTTT.

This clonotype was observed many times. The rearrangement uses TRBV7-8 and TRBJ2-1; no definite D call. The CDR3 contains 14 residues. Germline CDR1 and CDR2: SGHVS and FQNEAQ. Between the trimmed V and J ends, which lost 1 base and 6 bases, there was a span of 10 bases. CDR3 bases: TGTGCCAGCAGCTTAGGGCTAGGGCTCAATGAGCAGTTCTTC. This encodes CASSLGLGLNEQFF.

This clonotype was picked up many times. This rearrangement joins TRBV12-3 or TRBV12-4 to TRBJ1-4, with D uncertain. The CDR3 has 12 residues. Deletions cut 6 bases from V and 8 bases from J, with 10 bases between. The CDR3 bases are TGTGCCAGCAGCCGGATCGGGGAAAAACTGTTTTTT. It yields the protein CASSRIGEKLFF.

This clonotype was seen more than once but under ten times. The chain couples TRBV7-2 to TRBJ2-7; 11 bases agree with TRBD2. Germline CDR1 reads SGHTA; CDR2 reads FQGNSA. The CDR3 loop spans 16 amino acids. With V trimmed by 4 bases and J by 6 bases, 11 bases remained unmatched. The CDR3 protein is CASSSSNSGGAFEQYF. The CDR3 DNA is TGTGCCAGCAGCTCCTCAAATAGCGGGGGGGCTTTCGAGCAGTACTTC.